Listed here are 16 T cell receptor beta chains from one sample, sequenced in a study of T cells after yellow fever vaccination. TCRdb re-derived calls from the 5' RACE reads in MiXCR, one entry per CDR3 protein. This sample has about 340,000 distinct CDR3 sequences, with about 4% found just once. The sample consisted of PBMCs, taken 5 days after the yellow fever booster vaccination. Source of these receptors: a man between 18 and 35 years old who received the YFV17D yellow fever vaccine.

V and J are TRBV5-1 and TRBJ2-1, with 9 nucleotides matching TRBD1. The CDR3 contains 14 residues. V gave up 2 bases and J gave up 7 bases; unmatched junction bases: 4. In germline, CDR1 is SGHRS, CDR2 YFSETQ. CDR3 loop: CASSLGQGRNEQFF. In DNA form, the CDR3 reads TGCGCCAGCAGCTTAGGACAGGGGAGGAATGAGCAGTTCTTC. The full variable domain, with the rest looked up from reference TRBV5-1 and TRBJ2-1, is KAGVTQTPRYLIKTRGQQVTLSCSPISGHRSVSWYQQTPGQGLQFLFEYFSETQRNKGNFPGRFSGRQFSNSRSEMNVSTLELGDSALYLCASSLGQGRNEQFFGPGTRLTVL.

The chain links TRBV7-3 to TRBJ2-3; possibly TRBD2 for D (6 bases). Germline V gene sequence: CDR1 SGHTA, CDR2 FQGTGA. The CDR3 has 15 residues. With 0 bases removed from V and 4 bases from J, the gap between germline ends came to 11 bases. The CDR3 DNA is TGTGCCAGCAGCTTAACGGCGGGGTCGGCAGATACGCAGTATTTT. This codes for CASSLTAGSADTQYF.

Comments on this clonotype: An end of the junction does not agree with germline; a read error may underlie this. The CDR3 reads CASGFVDADSNQPQHF. In DNA, the CDR3 is TGTGCCAGCGGCTTTGTGGACGCCGATAGCAATCAGCCCCAGCATTTT. The V and J genes are TRBV5-5 and TRBJ1-5, with unresolved D. Germline lookup yields CDR1 SGHKS and CDR2 YYEKEE (reference sequence). There are 16 residues in the CDR3.

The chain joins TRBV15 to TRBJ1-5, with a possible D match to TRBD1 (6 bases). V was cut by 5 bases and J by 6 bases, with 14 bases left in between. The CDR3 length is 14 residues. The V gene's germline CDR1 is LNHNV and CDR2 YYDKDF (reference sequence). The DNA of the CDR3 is TGTGCCACCAGCTCTACAGGGAAAGGTCAGCCCCAGCATTTT. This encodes CATSSTGKGQPQHF. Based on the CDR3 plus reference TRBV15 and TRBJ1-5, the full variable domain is DAMVIQNPRYQVTQFGKPVTLSCSQTLNHNVMYWYQQKSSQAPKLLFHYYDKDFNNEADTPDNFQSRRPNTSFCFLDIRSPGLGDTAMYLCATSSTGKGQPQHFGDGTRLSIL.

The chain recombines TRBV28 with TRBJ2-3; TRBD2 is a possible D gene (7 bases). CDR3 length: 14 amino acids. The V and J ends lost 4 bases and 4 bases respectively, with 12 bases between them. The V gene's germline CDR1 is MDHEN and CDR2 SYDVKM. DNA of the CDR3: TGTGCCAGCAGTTCGGTGGGGGGGCCAGATACGCAGTATTTT. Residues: CASSSVGGPDTQYF.

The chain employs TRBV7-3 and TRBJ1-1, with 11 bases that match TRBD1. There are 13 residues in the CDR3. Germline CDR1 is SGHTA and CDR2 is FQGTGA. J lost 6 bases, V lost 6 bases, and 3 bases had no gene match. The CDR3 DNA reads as TGTGCCAGCAGAGCGGGACAGGGGGCTGAAGCTTTCTTT. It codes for CASRAGQGAEAFF.

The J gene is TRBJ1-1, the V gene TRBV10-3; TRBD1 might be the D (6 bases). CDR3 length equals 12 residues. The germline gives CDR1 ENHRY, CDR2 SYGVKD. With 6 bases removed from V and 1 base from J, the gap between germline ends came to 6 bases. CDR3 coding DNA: TGTGCCATCAGCAGGGGGAACACTGAAGCTTTCTTT. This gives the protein CAISRGNTEAFF.

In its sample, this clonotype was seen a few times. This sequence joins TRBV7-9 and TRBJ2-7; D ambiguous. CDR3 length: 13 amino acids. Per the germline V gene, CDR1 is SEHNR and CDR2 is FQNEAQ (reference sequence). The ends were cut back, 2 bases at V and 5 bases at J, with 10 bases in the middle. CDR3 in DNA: TGTGCCAGCAGCTTAAATATGGTCGACGAGCAGTACTTC. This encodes CASSLNMVDEQYF.

DNA of the CDR3: TGCGCCAGCAGCGAGACAGGGCCAGATACGCAGTATTTT. Its translation: CASSETGPDTQYF. The chain combines TRBV5-1 with TRBJ2-3, with 7 positions matching TRBD1. CDR1 is SGHRS, CDR2 YFSETQ, per germline. The CDR3 runs to 13 residues. With V trimmed by 4 bases and J by 4 bases, 3 bases remained unmatched. The full variable domain, rest sourced from reference TRBV5-1 and TRBJ2-3, is KAGVTQTPRYLIKTRGQQVTLSCSPISGHRSVSWYQQTPGQGLQFLFEYFSETQRNKGNFPGRFSGRQFSNSRSEMNVSTLELGDSALYLCASSETGPDTQYFGPGTRLTVL.

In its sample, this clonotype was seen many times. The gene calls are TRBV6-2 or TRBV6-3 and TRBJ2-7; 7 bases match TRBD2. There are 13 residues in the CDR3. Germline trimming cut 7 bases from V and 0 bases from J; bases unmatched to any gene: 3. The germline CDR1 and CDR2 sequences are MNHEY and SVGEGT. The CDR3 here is CASKAGSSYEQYV. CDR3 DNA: TGTGCCAGCAAAGCGGGGAGCTCCTACGAGCAGTACGTC.

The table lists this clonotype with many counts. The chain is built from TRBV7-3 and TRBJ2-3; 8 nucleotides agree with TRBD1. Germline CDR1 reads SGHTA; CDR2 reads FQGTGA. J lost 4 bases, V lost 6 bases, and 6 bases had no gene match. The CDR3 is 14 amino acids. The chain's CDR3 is CASRSGTGADTQYF. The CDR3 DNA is TGTGCCAGCAGATCCGGGACAGGAGCAGATACGCAGTATTTT.

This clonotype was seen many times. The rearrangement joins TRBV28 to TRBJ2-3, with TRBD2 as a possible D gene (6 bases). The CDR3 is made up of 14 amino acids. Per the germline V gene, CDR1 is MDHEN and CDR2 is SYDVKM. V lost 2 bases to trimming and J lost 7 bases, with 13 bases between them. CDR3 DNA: TGTGCCAGCAGTTTAACCGGAGGGTGGAATACGCAGTATTTT. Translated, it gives CASSLTGGWNTQYF.

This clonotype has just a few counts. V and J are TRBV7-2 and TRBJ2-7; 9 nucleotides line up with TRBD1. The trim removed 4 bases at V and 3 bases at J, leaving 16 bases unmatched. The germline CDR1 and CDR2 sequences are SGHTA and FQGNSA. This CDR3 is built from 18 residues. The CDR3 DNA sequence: TGTGCCAGCAGCTCACCCCCCGGGACAGGGTATCGCCGCTACGAGCAGTACTTC. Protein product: CASSSPPGTGYRRYEQYF.

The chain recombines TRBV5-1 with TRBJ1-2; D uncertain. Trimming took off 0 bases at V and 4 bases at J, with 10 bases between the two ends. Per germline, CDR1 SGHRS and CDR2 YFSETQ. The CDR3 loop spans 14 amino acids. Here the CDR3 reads CASSLGQPLYGYTF. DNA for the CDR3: TGCGCCAGCAGCTTGGGGCAGCCACTCTATGGCTACACCTTC.

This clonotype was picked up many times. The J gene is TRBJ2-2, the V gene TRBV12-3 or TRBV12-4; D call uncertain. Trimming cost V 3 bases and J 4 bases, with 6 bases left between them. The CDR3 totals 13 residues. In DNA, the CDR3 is TGTGCCAGCAGTTTGAGGTCCACCGGGGAGCTGTTTTTT. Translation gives CASSLRSTGELFF.

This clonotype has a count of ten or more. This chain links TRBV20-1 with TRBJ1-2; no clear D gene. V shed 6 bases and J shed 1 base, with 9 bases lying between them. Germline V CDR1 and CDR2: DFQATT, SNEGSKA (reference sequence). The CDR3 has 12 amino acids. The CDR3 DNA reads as TGCAGTGCCCAACGGGATAACTATGGCTACACCTTC. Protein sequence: CSAQRDNYGYTF.